The 27 T cell receptor beta chains given below trace back to one sample, sequenced in a study of T cells in Graves' hyperthyroidism and ophthalmopathy. The CDR3 regions of TCR beta were amplified from RNA transcripts. Using the HTBI primer set, a first-round RT-PCR was run on the TCR CDR3. TCRdb re-called the multiplex PCR reads through MiXCR, storing one row per CDR3 protein. The sample includes a few hundred thousand distinct CDR3 sequences, about 43% of them seen just once. The sample comprised peripheral blood or thyroid tissue (not recorded which). The origin of the receptors is a woman between 18 and 30 years old with Graves' hyperthyroidism.

This clonotype was seen many times. The V and J genes are TRBV5-5 and TRBJ2-2; D gene uncertain. Deletions cut 2 bases from V and 1 base from J, with 9 bases between. The V gene's germline CDR1 is SGHKS and CDR2 YYEKEE (reference sequence). This CDR3 region has 15 residues. For the CDR3, the DNA is TGTGCCAGCAGCTTCCCTGGACGGAACACCGGGGAGCTGTTTTTT. Translating it yields CASSFPGRNTGELFF.

The chain joins TRBV5-5 to TRBJ1-2; 7 positions agree with TRBD1. J gave up 2 bases and V 3 bases, and 7 bases lay outside the gene matches. Germline loops: CDR1 SGHKS, CDR2 YYEKEE (reference sequence). This CDR3 has 15 amino acids. The DNA of the CDR3 is TGTGCCAGCAGCTCACAGGGGCCCGGGAACTATGGCTACACCTTC. Amino acid sequence: CASSSQGPGNYGYTF. The full variable domain, its missing parts supplied by reference TRBV5-5 and TRBJ1-2, is DAGVTQSPTHLIKTRGQQVTLRCSPISGHKSVSWYQQVLGQGPQFIFQYYEKEERGRGNFPDRFSARQFPNYSSELNVNALLLGDSALYLCASSSQGPGNYGYTFGSGTRLTVV.

Points on this clonotype: As the CDR3 is not closed by the conserved phenylalanine or tryptophan, this likely results from a read error. The limits of the CDR3 on the DNA are not certain, so only TCRdb's listed CDR3 is given. The CDR3: CASSVGTGAY. The rearrangement joins TRBV11-2 to TRBJ1-4; TRBD1, the table's D call, lacks a check against the DNA. Germline V lookup: CDR1 SGHAT, CDR2 FQNNGV. Termini included, the CDR3 measures 10 amino acids.

This chain joins TRBV7-8 and TRBJ2-7; D unclear. V was pared by 5 bases and J by 1 base, with 9 bases between. The CDR3 is made up of 13 amino acids. Germline CDR1 is SGHVS and CDR2 is FQNEAQ. CDR3 nucleotide sequence: TGTGCCAGCAGCAGGGCACGGTCCTACGAGCAGTACTTC. Translation gives CASSRARSYEQYF.

This clonotype was seen at least ten times. The chain couples TRBV6-6 to TRBJ1-2; 9 positions match TRBD1. CDR1 is MNHNY and CDR2 is SVGAGI in the germline V gene (reference sequence). The CDR3 sequence is 13 residues long. Unmatched junction bases numbered 8, after V lost 6 bases and J lost 9 bases. The CDR3, as DNA: TGTGCCAGCAGCTTCCGGGACAGGGAAAGCTACACCTTC. Translated: CASSFRDRESYTF.

This chain connects TRBV20-1 to TRBJ2-3; 7 bases align to TRBD1. V lost 4 bases, J lost 2 bases, and 6 bases stayed unmatched. CDR1 is DFQATT, CDR2 SNEGSKA, per germline (reference sequence). The CDR3 length is 14 residues. The CDR3 DNA is TGCAGTGCTATAGGGACAGATTTCACAGATACGCAGTATTTT. Its translation: CSAIGTDFTDTQYF.

V and J are TRBV20-1 and TRBJ2-7; weak D call: TRBD2 (6 bases). The germline V and J ends were trimmed by 5 bases and 0 bases, with 20 bases remaining between them. In germline, CDR1 is DFQATT, CDR2 SNEGSKA (reference sequence). The CDR3 is 16 residues long. The CDR3 DNA sequence: TGCAGTGCTGGGGTTATGGGACTTGTAGCCTCCTACGAGCAGTACTTC. As protein: CSAGVMGLVASYEQYF.

This clonotype was picked up many times. V and J are TRBV14 and TRBJ1-1; D unresolved. The CDR3 is 13 residues long. CDR1 is SGHDN, CDR2 FVKESK, per germline. Trimming stripped 3 bases from V and 6 bases from J, with 11 bases between. As DNA, the CDR3 is TGTGCCAGCAGCCAGGTTTCGACATCTGAAGCTTTCTTT. This gives the protein CASSQVSTSEAFF.

This rearrangement joins TRBV7-9 to TRBJ2-7, with 13 bases fitting TRBD2. Germline assignment: CDR1 SEHNR and CDR2 FQNEAQ (reference sequence). The CDR3 extends over 14 amino acids. The V and J ends lost 5 bases and 5 bases, in that order; junction bases with no gene match: 3. In DNA form, the CDR3 reads TGTGCCAGCAGCGTGGGACTAGCGGGACACGAGCAGTACTTC. Translated, it gives CASSVGLAGHEQYF.

There are many counts of this clonotype. This chain uses TRBV2 with TRBJ2-7; 7 bases are shared with TRBD2. CDR1 and CDR2 (germline): SNHLY, FYNNEI. This CDR3 comprises 14 residues. V shed 8 bases and J 1 base; nucleotides not matched to a gene: 8. In nucleotides, the CDR3 is TGTGCCAGCTCCTACCACGGGGGGTCCTACGAGCAGTACTTC. This gives the protein CASSYHGGSYEQYF.

This clonotype appeared a single time. A read error may account for a junction end that differs from germline. V and J are TRBV7-2 and TRBJ2-7, with TRBD1 matching over 8 bases. Per the germline V gene, CDR1 is SGHTA and CDR2 is FQGNSA. The CDR3 is made up of 17 amino acids. Written as DNA, the CDR3 is TGTGCCGGCAGCTTAGGGCTCTTCGGCAGGGGGCGTGGCGAGCAGTACTTC. Its protein is CAGSLGLFGRGRGEQYF.

The V and J genes are TRBV29-1 and TRBJ2-5, with D possibly matching TRBD2 (6 bases). The DNA matches TRBJ2-1 better at its end, which makes the J call doubtful. Per germline, CDR1 SQVTM and CDR2 ANQGSEA. The CDR3 contains 12 residues. The CDR3 sequence is CSWVGDSPHQFF. The CDR3 nucleotides are TGCAGCTGGGTTGGGGACTCGCCCCATCAGTTCTTC.

Points on this clonotype: A read error may explain this, as a much larger clone is one base away. The V gene is TRBV6-1, the J gene TRBJ1-1; D remains ambiguous. Germline V lookup: CDR1 MNHNS, CDR2 SASEGT. The CDR3 runs to 14 residues. CDR3 bases: TGTGCCATCAGTGAAGCTCTGGGGTTGATTGAAGCTTTCTTT. This sequence encodes CAISEALGLIEAFF.

This clonotype was picked up many times. The CDR3 DNA sequence: TGTGCCAGCAGCTTAGCTGCGGGAGGGCCTTACGAGCAGTACTTC. Translating it yields CASSLAAGGPYEQYF. This chain joins TRBV7-3 and TRBJ2-7, with TRBD2 matching 9 bases. Germline CDR1 SGHTA, CDR2 FQGTGA. Losses at the gene ends were 2 bases for V and 4 bases for J; bases not matched to a gene: 6. CDR3 length equals 15 residues.

The J gene is TRBJ2-7, the V gene TRBV12-3 or TRBV12-4; 9 bases line up with TRBD1. J was trimmed by 6 bases and V by 5 bases; bases with no gene match: 11. The CDR3 loop spans 15 amino acids. The CDR3 DNA is TGTGCCAGCAGTATATCCGGGACAGGGTCACCCGAGCAGTACTTC. Protein: CASSISGTGSPEQYF.

This clonotype is a singleton in its sample. As DNA, the CDR3 is TGCAGTGCTACCCCTACTAGCGGGAGGGCCAATGAGCAGTTCTTC. This sequence encodes CSATPTSGRANEQFF. The chain joins TRBV20-1 to TRBJ2-1, with 13 bases that match TRBD2. Germline V lookup: CDR1 DFQATT, CDR2 SNEGSKA (reference sequence). The V gene end was trimmed by 4 bases and the J gene end by 6 bases; junction bases not matched to a gene: 6. The CDR3 length is 15 residues.

The chain carries TRBV4-1 and TRBJ2-7, with D possibly being TRBD1 or TRBD2 (6 bases each). Trimming shortened V by 3 bases and J by 2 bases, and 17 bases separated the two germline ends. The CDR3 runs to 16 residues. Looked up from germline, CDR1 is MGHRA and CDR2 is YSYEKL. The chain's CDR3 is CASSQGTRGAAYEQYF. DNA for the CDR3: TGCGCCAGCAGCCAGGGGACAAGGGGGGCTGCCTACGAGCAGTACTTC.

The rearrangement uses TRBV5-6 and TRBJ1-3, with D possibly TRBD1 on 6 matching bases. This CDR3 spans 15 amino acids. The germline CDR1 and CDR2 sequences are SGHDT and YYEEEE. Trimming pared 6 bases from V and 4 bases from J, leaving 17 bases between. The CDR3 is CASNLQGTAGNTIYF. The CDR3 DNA sequence: TGTGCCAGCAACCTACAGGGTACAGCCGGAAACACCATATATTTT.

The chain is built from TRBV2 and TRBJ2-7, with D possibly called TRBD1 or TRBD2 (6 bases each). The DNA matches TRBJ2-1 better at its end, which makes the J call doubtful. Per the germline V gene, CDR1 is SNHLY and CDR2 is FYNNEI. This CDR3 has 17 amino acids. The CDR3 loop is CASSGGGSSSSRNEQFF. As DNA, the CDR3 is TGTGCCAGCAGCGGGGGCGGCAGTAGTTCCTCCCGCAATGAGCAGTTCTTC.

The chain recombines TRBV5-1 with TRBJ2-7; 10 bases are shared with TRBD1. CDR1 SGHRS and CDR2 YFSETQ come from the germline V gene. This CDR3 is 15 amino acids long. V dropped 0 bases and J dropped 2; count of bases not matched to a gene: 2. The DNA of the CDR3 is TGCGCCAGCAGCTTGGGACAGGGGGCGCCCTACGAGCAGTACTTC. Protein product: CASSLGQGAPYEQYF.

In its sample, this clonotype was seen a few times. The chain couples TRBV6-2 or TRBV6-3 to TRBJ2-2; 13 positions agree with TRBD2. The CDR3 runs to 15 residues. Trimming removed 11 bases from V and 5 bases from J; junction bases left unmatched: 8. Germline V gene lookup returns CDR1 MNHEY and CDR2 SVGEGT. CDR3 loop: CAGRTSGRGTGELFF. DNA for the CDR3: TGTGCCGGACGGACTAGCGGGAGAGGAACCGGGGAGCTGTTTTTT.

The V call is TRBV13, the J call TRBJ1-2, with unresolved D. The V gene lost 0 bases and the J gene lost 12 bases, with 11 bases spanning the gap. The CDR3 totals 12 residues. Germline CDR1 PRHDT, CDR2 FYEKMQ (reference sequence). CDR3 coding DNA: TGTGCCAGCAGCTTAGGGGGCTCTGGAAACACCTTC. Its protein is CASSLGGSGNTF.

This chain links TRBV10-1 with TRBJ2-7; 10 bases fit TRBD1. The CDR3 contains 14 residues. The V gene's germline CDR1 is WNHNN and CDR2 SYGVQD (reference sequence). J gave up 5 bases and V 5 bases, and 6 bases lay outside the gene matches. The CDR3, as DNA: TGCGCCAGCAGTCCCGGGACAGGGGACCACGAGCAGTACTTC. Residues: CASSPGTGDHEQYF.

The chain is built from TRBV29-1 and TRBJ2-2, with no clear D. The CDR3 runs 13 residues. The V and J ends lost 8 bases and 0 bases respectively, with 10 bases between them. Germline loops: CDR1 SQVTM, CDR2 ANQGSEA. The CDR3 sequence is CSLVAANTGELFF. CDR3 in DNA: TGCAGCTTAGTAGCAGCGAACACCGGGGAGCTGTTTTTT.

V usage is TRBV20-1 and J usage is TRBJ2-5; 14 bases are shared with TRBD2. The ends lost 4 bases at V and 9 bases at J; junction bases unmatched: 4. Per the germline V gene, CDR1 is DFQATT and CDR2 is SNEGSKA (reference sequence). The length of the CDR3 is 13 residues. In DNA, the CDR3 is TGCAGTGCTAATGAGGGACTAGCGGGAGCCCAGTACTTC. Translating gives CSANEGLAGAQYF.

As for this clonotype: A much larger clone is a single base away; this may be a read error. This sequence joins TRBV12-3 or TRBV12-4 and TRBJ2-1; 8 bases are a match to TRBD2. TRBJ2-7 matches the DNA end more closely, so the J call is doubtful. The CDR3 is 13 residues long. CDR3 residues: CASSSREGDGQYF. The CDR3 DNA follows: TGTGCCAGCAGTTCTCGGGAGGGTGACGGGCAGTACTTC.

This chain connects TRBV7-9 to TRBJ2-7; 11 bases line up with TRBD1. This CDR3 contains 17 residues. Trimming took 0 bases from V and 0 from J; bases not matched to a gene: 4. Germline CDR1 is SEHNR and CDR2 is FQNEAQ (reference sequence). The CDR3 sequence is CASSLAGQGDGSYEQYF. Here the CDR3 DNA reads TGTGCCAGCAGCTTAGCGGGACAGGGGGACGGCTCCTACGAGCAGTACTTC.